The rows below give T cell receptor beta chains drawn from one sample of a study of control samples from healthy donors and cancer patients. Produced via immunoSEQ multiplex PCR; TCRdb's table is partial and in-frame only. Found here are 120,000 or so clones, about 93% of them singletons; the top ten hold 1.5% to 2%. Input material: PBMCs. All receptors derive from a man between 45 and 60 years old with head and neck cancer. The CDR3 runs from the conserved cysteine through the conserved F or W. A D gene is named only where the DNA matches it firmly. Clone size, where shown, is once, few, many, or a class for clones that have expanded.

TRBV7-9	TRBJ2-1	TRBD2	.	TGTGCCAGCAGCTTTAGCGGGGGGAGCCCCTCCTACAATGAGCAGTTCTTC	CASSFSGGSPSYNEQFF
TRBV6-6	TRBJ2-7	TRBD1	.	TGTGCCAGCAGACTTGGACAGGGGGCGCTCCACGAGCAGTACTTC	CASRLGQGALHEQYF
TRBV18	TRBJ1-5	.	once	TGTGCCAGCTCGTGGGAGAGCAATCAGCCCCAGCATTTT	CASSWESNQPQHF
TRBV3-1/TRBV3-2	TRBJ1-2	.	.	TGTGCCAGCAGCCAAGCAGGGTTGGCTGGCTACACCTTC	CASSQAGLAGYTF
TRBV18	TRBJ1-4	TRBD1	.	TGTGCCAGCTCCTGGACAGGATCTAATGAAAAACTGTTTTTT	CASSWTGSNEKLFF
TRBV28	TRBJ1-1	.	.	TGTGCCAGCAGCCCCACGGGGGTCGATTACACTGAAGCTTTCTTT	CASSPTGVDYTEAFF
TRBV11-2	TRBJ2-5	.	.	TGTGCCAGCAGCTTTCGGGAGACCCAGTACTTC	CASSFRETQYF
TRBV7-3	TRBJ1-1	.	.	TGTGCCAGCAGCTTAATGGGGGGTAACACTGAAGCTTTCTTT	CASSLMGGNTEAFF
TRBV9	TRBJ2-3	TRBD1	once	TGTGCCAGCAGCGGAAGCTTGGGACAGGGGATCGATACGCAGTATTTT	CASSGSLGQGIDTQYF
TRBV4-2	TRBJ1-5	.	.	TGTGCCAGCAGCCAAGATACGGGTTTTAGCAATCAGCCCCAGCATTTT	CASSQDTGFSNQPQHF
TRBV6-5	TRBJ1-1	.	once	TGTGCCAGCAGTTCCAATGGTGATCGAAGGGGGTTCCGTCTTTTT	CASSSNGDRRGFRLF
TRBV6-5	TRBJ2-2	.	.	TGTGCCAGCAGGCGGGACCGCCAAACCGGGGAGCTGTTTTTT	CASRRDRQTGELFF
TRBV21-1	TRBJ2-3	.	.	TGTGCCAGCAGCAAAGAGGAAAATACGCAGTATTTT	CASSKEENTQYF
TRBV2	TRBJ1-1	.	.	TGTGCCAGCAGCCTCACTGAAGCTTTCTTT	CASSLTEAFF
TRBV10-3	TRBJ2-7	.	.	TGTGCCATCAGTGGGGGGACGGTCGGGTACGAGCAGTACTTC	CAISGGTVGYEQYF
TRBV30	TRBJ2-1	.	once	TGTGCCTGGAGTCCCCAGGTAAGCTCCTACAATGAGCAGTTCTTC	CAWSPQVSSYNEQFF
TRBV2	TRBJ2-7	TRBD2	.	TGTGCCAGCAGTGCCGGGGGGAAGGTGGGCGAGCAGTACTTC	CASSAGGKVGEQYF
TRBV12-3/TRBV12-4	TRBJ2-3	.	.	TGTGCCAGCAGTCCCCTGTATACGCAGTATTTT	CASSPLYTQYF
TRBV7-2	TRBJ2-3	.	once	TGTGCCAGCAGCTATCTAGCGACCACAGATACGCAGTATTTT	CASSYLATTDTQYF
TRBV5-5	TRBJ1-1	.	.	TGTGCCAGCAGCTTGGAAGGGGCAGCGAGATTTACTGAAGCTTTCTTT	CASSLEGAARFTEAFF
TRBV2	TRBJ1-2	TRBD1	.	TGTGCCAGCAGGACAGGGATCTATGGCTACACCTTC	CASRTGIYGYTF
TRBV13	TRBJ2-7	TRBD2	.	TGTGCCAGCAGCTTTGGGCACACGGGGGGCTCCTACGAGCAGTACTTC	CASSFGHTGGSYEQYF
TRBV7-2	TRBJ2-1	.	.	TGTGCCAGCAGCCCGGGATCCGGCCTCTCCTACAATGAGCAGTTCTTC	CASSPGSGLSYNEQFF
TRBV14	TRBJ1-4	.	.	TGTGCCAGCAGCCCCTGGGGCTCGGGGGAAAAACTGTTTTTT	CASSPWGSGEKLFF
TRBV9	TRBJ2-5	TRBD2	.	TGTGCCAGCGCGGGGGGAAATCAAGAGACCCAGTACTTC	CASAGGNQETQYF
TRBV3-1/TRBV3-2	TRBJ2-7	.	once	TGTGCCAGCAGCCAAGAGCGGGGGCGGGGCACGGAGAACGAGCAGTACTTC	CASSQERGRGTENEQYF
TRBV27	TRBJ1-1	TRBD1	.	TGTGCCAGCAGTTTCGGGGACAGGGCGAACACTGAAGCTTTCTTT	CASSFGDRANTEAFF
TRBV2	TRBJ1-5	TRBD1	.	TGTGCCAGCAGTTTGACAGGGGGCAAATTATATAGCAATCAGCCCCAGCATTTT	CASSLTGGKLYSNQPQHF
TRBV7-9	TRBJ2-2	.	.	TGTGCCAGCAGCTTAATGAGTGGCGGGGAGCTGTTTTTT	CASSLMSGGELFF
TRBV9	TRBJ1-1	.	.	TGTGCCAGCAGCGTCAGCAGTACTAAGAGTAGGCGGGCTTTCTTT	CASSVSSTKSRRAFF
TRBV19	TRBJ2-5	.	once	TGTGCCAGTAGTATGGCGGGGGCCCAGGAGACCCAGTACTTC	CASSMAGAQETQYF